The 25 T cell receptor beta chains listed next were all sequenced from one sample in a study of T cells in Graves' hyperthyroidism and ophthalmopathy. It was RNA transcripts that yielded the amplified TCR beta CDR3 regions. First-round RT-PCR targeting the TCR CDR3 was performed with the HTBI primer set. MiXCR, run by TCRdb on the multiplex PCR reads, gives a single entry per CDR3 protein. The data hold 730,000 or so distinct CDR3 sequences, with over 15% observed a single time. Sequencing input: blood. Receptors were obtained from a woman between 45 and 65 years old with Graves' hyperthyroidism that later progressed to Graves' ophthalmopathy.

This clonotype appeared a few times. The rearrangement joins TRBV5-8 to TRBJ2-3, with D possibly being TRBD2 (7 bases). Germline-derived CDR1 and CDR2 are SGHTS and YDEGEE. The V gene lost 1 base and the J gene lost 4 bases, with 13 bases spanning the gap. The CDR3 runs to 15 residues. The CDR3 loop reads CASSLRGGWADTQYF. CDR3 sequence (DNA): TGTGCCAGCAGCTTGAGGGGGGGGTGGGCAGATACGCAGTATTTT.

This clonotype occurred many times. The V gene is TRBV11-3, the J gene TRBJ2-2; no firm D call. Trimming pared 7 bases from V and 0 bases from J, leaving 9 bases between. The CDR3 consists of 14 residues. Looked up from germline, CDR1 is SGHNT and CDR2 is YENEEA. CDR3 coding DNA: TGTGCCAGCAAGGGTGACGCGAACACCGGGGAGCTGTTTTTT. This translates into CASKGDANTGELFF.

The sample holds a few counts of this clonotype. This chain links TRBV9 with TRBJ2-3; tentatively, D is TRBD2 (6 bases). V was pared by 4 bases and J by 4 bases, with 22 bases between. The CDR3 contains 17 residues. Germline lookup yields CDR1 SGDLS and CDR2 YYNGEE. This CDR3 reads CASSTRAWLASADTQYF. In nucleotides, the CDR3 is TGTGCCAGCAGCACGCGGGCGTGGCTAGCGTCCGCAGATACGCAGTATTTT.

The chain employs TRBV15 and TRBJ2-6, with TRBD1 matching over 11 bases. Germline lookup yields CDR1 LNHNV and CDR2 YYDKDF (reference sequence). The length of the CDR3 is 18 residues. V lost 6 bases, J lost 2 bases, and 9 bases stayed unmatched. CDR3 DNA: TGTGCCACCAGGACCCCCGGGACAGGGGGAACTGGGGCCAACGTCCTGACTTTC. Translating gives CATRTPGTGGTGANVLTF.

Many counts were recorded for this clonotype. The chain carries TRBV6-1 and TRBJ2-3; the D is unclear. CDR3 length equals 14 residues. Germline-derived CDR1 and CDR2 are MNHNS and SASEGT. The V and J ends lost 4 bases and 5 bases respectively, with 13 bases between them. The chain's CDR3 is CASSVFAWGDTQYF. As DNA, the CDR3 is TGTGCCAGCAGTGTCTTCGCGTGGGGAGATACGCAGTATTTT.

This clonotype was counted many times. As DNA, the CDR3 is TGCGCCAGCAGCGGGACCAAGGGGGCCTACGAGCAGTACTTC. Residues: CASSGTKGAYEQYF. The chain has TRBV5-1 and TRBJ2-7; the D gene is possibly TRBD1 (6 bases). Germline lookup yields CDR1 SGHRS and CDR2 YFSETQ. The CDR3 length is 14 residues. Trimming took 4 bases from V and 2 from J, leaving 13 bases between them.

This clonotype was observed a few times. CDR3 in amino acids: CASSLGAGGKTIITPQHF. As DNA, the CDR3 is TGTGCCAGCAGTTTAGGGGCAGGGGGGAAAACAATCATAACTCCCCAGCATTTT. This chain links TRBV27 with TRBJ1-5; 7 bases agree with TRBD1. There are 18 residues in the CDR3. Germline CDR1 reads MNHEY; CDR2 reads SMNVEV (reference sequence). The ends lost 2 bases at V and 10 bases at J; junction bases unmatched: 20.

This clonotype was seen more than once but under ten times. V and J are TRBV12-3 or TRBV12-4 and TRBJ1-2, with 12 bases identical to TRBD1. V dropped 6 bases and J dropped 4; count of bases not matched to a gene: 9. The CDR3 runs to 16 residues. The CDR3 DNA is TGTGCCAGCAGATCCGGGACAGGGGGCGCCGGCTATGGCTACACCTTC. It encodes CASRSGTGGAGYGYTF.

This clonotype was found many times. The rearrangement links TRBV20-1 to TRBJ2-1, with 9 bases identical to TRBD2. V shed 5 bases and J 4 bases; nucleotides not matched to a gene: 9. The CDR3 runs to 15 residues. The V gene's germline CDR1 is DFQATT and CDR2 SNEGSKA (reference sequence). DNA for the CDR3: TGCAGTGCTCGCGGGCGGGGGGGCAGGTACAATGAGCAGTTCTTC. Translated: CSARGRGGRYNEQFF.

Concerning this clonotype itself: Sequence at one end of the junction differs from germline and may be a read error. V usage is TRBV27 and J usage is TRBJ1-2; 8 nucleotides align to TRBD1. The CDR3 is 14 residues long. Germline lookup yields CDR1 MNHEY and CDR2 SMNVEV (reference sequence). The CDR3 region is CASSLDRANYGHTF. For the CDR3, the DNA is TGTGCCAGCAGTTTGGACAGGGCTAACTATGGCCACACCTTC.

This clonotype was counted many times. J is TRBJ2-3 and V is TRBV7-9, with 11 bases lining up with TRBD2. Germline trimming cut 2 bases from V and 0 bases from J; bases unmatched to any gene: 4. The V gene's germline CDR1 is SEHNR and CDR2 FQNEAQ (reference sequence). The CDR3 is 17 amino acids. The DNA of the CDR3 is TGTGCCAGCAGCTTACTAGCGGGGGGCACTAGCACAGATACGCAGTATTTT. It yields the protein CASSLLAGGTSTDTQYF.

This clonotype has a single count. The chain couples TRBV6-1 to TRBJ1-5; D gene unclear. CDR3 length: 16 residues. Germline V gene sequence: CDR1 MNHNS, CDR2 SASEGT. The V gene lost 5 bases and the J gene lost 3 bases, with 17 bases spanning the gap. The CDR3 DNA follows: TGTGCCAGCAGTAGACCCCCGGACCCCGACAATCAGCCCCAGCATTTT. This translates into CASSRPPDPDNQPQHF.

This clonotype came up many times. The DNA of the CDR3 is TGTGCCAGCAGCTTAACGGGACAGCCTGCCTACAATGAGCAGTTCTTC. Protein: CASSLTGQPAYNEQFF. The chain links TRBV7-3 to TRBJ2-1; TRBD1 matches 7 bases. V was pared by 0 bases and J by 2 bases, with 4 bases of the junction left unmatched. CDR1 and CDR2 from the germline V gene are SGHTA and FQGTGA. The CDR3 is 16 residues long.

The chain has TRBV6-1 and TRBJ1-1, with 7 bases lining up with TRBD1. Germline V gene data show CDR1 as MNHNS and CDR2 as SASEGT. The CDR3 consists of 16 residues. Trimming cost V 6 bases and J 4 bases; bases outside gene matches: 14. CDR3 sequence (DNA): TGTGCCAGCAGCCGAAGGCTAGGACAGGCTGTCACTGAAGCTTTCTTT. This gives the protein CASSRRLGQAVTEAFF.

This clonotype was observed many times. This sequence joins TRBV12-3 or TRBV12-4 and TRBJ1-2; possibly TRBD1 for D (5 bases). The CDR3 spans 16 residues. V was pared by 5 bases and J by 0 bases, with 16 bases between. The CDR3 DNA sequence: TGTGCCAGCAGTGCCATTCAGGGCCGCTCTAACTATGGCTACACCTTC. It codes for CASSAIQGRSNYGYTF.

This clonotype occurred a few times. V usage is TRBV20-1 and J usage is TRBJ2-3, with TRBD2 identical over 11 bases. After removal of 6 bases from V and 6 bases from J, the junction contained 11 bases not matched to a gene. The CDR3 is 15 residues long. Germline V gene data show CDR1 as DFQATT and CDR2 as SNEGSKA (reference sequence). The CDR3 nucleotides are TGCAGTGCCCCCTTCACTAGCGGGGGAGGGGATACGCAGTATTTT. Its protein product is CSAPFTSGGGDTQYF.

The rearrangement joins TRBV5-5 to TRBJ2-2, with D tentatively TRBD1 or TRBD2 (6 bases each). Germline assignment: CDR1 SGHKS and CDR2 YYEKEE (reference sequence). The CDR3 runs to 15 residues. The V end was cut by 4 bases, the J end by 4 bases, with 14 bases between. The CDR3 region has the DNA TGTGCCAGCAGCCGAGGGGGGACAACCACCGGGGAGCTGTTTTTT. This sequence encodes CASSRGGTTTGELFF.

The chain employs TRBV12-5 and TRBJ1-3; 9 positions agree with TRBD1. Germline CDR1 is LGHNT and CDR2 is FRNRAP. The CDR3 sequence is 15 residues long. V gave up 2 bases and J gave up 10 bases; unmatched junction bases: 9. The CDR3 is CASGLWSGQGGTIYF. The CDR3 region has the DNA TGTGCTAGTGGTTTGTGGTCGGGACAGGGAGGAACCATATATTTT. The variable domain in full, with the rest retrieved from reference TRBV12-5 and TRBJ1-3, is DARVTQTPRHKVTEMGQEVTMRCQPILGHNTVFWYRQTMMQGLELLAYFRNRAPLDDSGMPKDRFSAEMPDATLATLKIQPSEPRDSAVYFCASGLWSGQGGTIYFGEGSWLTVV.

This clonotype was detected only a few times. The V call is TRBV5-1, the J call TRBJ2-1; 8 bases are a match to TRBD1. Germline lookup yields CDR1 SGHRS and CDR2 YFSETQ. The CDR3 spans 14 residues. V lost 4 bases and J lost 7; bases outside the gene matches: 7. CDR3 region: CASSANDRGNEQFF. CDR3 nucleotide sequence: TGCGCCAGCAGCGCAAATGACAGGGGTAATGAGCAGTTCTTC.

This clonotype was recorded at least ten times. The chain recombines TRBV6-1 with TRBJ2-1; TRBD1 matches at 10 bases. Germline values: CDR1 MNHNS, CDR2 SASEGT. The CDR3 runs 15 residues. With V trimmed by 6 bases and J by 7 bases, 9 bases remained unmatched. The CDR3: CASSPGTGVRNEQFF. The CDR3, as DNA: TGTGCCAGCAGCCCCGGGACAGGGGTTAGGAATGAGCAGTTCTTC.

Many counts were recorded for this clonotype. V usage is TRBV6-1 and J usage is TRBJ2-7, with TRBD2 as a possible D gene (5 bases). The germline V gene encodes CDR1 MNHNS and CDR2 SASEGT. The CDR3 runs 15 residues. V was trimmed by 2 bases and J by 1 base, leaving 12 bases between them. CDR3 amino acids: CASSEPDRGSYEQYF. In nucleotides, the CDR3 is TGTGCCAGCAGTGAACCTGATCGGGGTTCCTACGAGCAGTACTTC.

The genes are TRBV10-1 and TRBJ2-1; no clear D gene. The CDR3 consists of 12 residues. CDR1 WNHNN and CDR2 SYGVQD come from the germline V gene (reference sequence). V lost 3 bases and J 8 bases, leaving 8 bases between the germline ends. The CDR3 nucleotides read TGCGCCAGCAGTGAAGGGCCGCATGAGCAGTTCTTC. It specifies CASSEGPHEQFF.

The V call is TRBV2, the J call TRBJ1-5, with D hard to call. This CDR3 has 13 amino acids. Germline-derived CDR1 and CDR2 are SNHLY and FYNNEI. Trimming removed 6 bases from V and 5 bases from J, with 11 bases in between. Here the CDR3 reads CASRESLYQPQHF. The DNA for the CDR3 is TGTGCCAGCAGGGAGTCCCTTTATCAGCCCCAGCATTTT.

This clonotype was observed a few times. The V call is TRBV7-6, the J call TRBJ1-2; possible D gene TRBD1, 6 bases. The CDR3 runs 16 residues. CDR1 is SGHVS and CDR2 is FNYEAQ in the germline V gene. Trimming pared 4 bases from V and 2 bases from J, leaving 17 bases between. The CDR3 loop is CASSSLVGGPNYGYTF. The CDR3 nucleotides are TGTGCCAGCAGCTCGCTTGTAGGGGGACCCAACTATGGCTACACCTTC.

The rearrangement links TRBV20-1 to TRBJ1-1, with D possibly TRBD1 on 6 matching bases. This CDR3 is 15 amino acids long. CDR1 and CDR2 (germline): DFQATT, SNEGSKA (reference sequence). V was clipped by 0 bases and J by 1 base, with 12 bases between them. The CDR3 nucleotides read TGCAGTGCTAGAGATAGTCAGGGGTCGAACACTGAAGCTTTCTTT. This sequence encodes CSARDSQGSNTEAFF.